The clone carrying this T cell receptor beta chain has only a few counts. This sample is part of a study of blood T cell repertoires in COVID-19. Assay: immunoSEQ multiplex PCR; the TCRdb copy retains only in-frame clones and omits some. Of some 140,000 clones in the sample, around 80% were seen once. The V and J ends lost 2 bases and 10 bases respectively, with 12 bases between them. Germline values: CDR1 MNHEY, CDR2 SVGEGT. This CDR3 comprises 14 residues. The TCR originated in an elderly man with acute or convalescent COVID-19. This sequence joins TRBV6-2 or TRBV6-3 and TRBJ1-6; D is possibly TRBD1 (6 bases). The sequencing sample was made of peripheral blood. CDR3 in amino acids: CASSYGGAESPLHF. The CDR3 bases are TGTGCCAGCAGTTACGGGGGCGCGGAATCACCCCTCCACTTT.